These 31 T cell receptor beta chains were all obtained from the same sample, sequenced in a study of blood T cell repertoires in COVID-19. Using immunoSEQ multiplex PCR, the repertoire was profiled, and TCRdb retains in-frame clones only, with some absent. The sample consists of roughly 150,000 clones, more than 70% of them appearing once. Sequencing was carried out using PBMCs or T cells enriched from blood (not recorded which). These receptors came from a man between 60 and 70 years old who had recovered from COVID-19.

The V and J genes are TRBV23-1 and TRBJ2-2, with TRBD1 identical over 7 bases. Being an ORF, TRBV23-1 has a function that is uncertain. Trimming removed 3 bases from V and 4 bases from J; junction bases left unmatched: 14. The CDR3 length is 18 residues. CDR3 DNA: TGCGCCAGCAGTCACTCCTTACAGGGGCGAGTATTCACCGGGGAGCTGTTTTTT. It encodes CASSHSLQGRVFTGELFF.

The chain has TRBV11-2 and TRBJ2-7, with 9 bases matching TRBD1. Germline V gene sequence: CDR1 SGHAT, CDR2 FQNNGV. The CDR3 runs 16 residues. J was trimmed by 2 bases and V by 6 bases; bases with no gene match: 11. The CDR3 region is CASRGDRGQGAYEQYF. The CDR3 DNA reads TGTGCCAGCAGGGGGGATCGGGGACAGGGAGCCTACGAGCAGTACTTC. Full variable domain (remainder filled in from reference TRBV11-2 and TRBJ2-7): EAGVAQSPRYKIIEKRQSVAFWCNPISGHATLYWYQQILGQGPKLLIQFQNNGVVDDSQLPKDRFSAERLKGVDSTLKIQPAKLEDSAVYLCASRGDRGQGAYEQYFGPGTRLTVT.

V gene TRBV4-1 combines with J gene TRBJ2-2; tentatively, D is TRBD2 (6 bases). Deletions cut 0 bases from V and 5 bases from J, with 13 bases between. Germline V lookup: CDR1 MGHRA, CDR2 YSYEKL. The CDR3 runs to 16 residues. The DNA of the CDR3 is TGCGCCAGCAGCCAAGAGGGACCAGGGAGGACCGGGGAGCTGTTTTTT. This codes for CASSQEGPGRTGELFF.

The chain joins TRBV18 to TRBJ2-3; 13 bases line up with TRBD2. Trimming took 4 bases from V and 1 from J; bases not matched to a gene: 5. The CDR3 runs to 17 residues. CDR1 is KGHSH and CDR2 is LQKENI in the germline V gene. CDR3 DNA: TGTGCCAGCTCACAAACTGGGACTAGCGGGGGCACAGATACGCAGTATTTT. Translated, it gives CASSQTGTSGGTDTQYF.

The chain uses TRBV7-2 and TRBJ1-6; D ambiguous. Germline CDR1 is SGHTA and CDR2 is FQGNSA. This CDR3 spans 14 amino acids. V shed 5 bases and J shed 7 bases, with 12 bases lying between them. In DNA, the CDR3 is TGTGCCAGCAGCGAACCCCCTACCAATTCACCCCTCCACTTT. It is translated as CASSEPPTNSPLHF. Looking up the rest from reference TRBV7-2 and TRBJ1-6 gives the full variable domain: GAGVSQSPSNKVTEKGKDVELRCDPISGHTALYWYRQSLGQGLEFLIYFQGNSAPDKSGLPSDRFSAERTGGSVSTLTIQRTQQEDSAVYLCASSEPPTNSPLHFGNGTRLTVT.

This chain links TRBV6-5 with TRBJ1-1; a possible D gene is TRBD1 (5 bases). The germline V and J ends were trimmed by 4 bases and 8 bases, with 14 bases remaining between them. Germline V gene sequence: CDR1 MNHEY, CDR2 SVGAGI. This CDR3 is 13 amino acids long. CDR3 in DNA: TGTGCCAGCAGTTCGGACACCGAACTAGAAGCTTTCTTT. This gives the protein CASSSDTELEAFF.

The V call is TRBV10-3, the J call TRBJ2-7; 12 bases are shared with TRBD1. The length of the CDR3 is 18 residues. Trimming removed 6 bases from V and 0 bases from J; junction bases left unmatched: 12. CDR1 and CDR2 from the germline V gene are ENHRY and SYGVKD. CDR3 region: CAIRPGTGGKKSSYEQYF. Here the CDR3 DNA reads TGTGCCATCAGGCCCGGGACAGGGGGCAAGAAAAGCTCCTACGAGCAGTACTTC.

The rearrangement joins TRBV7-8 to TRBJ2-3; TRBD1 matches at 8 bases. The CDR3 has 15 amino acids. The V and J ends lost 5 bases and 4 bases, in that order; junction bases with no gene match: 8. Germline CDR1 is SGHVS and CDR2 is FQNEAQ. CDR3 region: CASSHPGQGADTQYF. CDR3 sequence (DNA): TGTGCCAGCAGCCACCCCGGACAGGGCGCAGATACGCAGTATTTT.

The chain joins TRBV7-3 to TRBJ1-2; D may be TRBD1 (5 bases). Trimming left V 5 bases short and J 4 bases short, with 14 bases between. The CDR3 contains 14 residues. The V gene's germline CDR1 is SGHTA and CDR2 FQGTGA. The CDR3 protein is CASSPGTGGYGYTF. CDR3 coding DNA: TGTGCCAGCAGCCCAGGGACTGGCGGCTATGGCTACACCTTC.

The chain recombines TRBV7-2 with TRBJ2-7, with 12 bases aligning to TRBD1. V lost 3 bases to trimming and J lost 1 base; unmatched junction nucleotides: 7. The CDR3 has 17 residues. The V gene's germline CDR1 is SGHTA and CDR2 FQGNSA. For the CDR3, the DNA is TGTGCCAGCAGCTTCTCCGGGACAGGGGGCGAATCCTACGAGCAGTACTTC. This gives the protein CASSFSGTGGESYEQYF.

The chain joins TRBV28 to TRBJ1-1, with D tentatively TRBD1 (6 bases). The V gene lost 4 bases and the J gene lost 0 bases, with 18 bases spanning the gap. This CDR3 comprises 17 residues. Germline V lookup: CDR1 MDHEN, CDR2 SYDVKM. CDR3 protein: CASSSWWAGDMNTEAFF. The CDR3 bases are TGTGCCAGCAGTTCCTGGTGGGCAGGGGACATGAACACTGAAGCTTTCTTT. The variable domain in full, completed from reference TRBV28 and TRBJ1-1, reads DVKVTQSSRYLVKRTGEKVFLECVQDMDHENMFWYRQDPGLGLRLIYFSYDVKMKEKGDIPEGYSVSREKKERFSLILESASTNQTSMYLCASSSWWAGDMNTEAFFGQGTRLTVV.

This clone occurred a few times. V is TRBV9 and J is TRBJ2-1, with TRBD2 matching 7 bases. CDR1 and CDR2 (germline): SGDLS, YYNGEE. V gave up 0 bases and J gave up 2 bases; unmatched junction bases: 2. The CDR3 is made up of 15 amino acids. CDR3 loop: CASSVGGSTYNEQFF. DNA for the CDR3: TGTGCCAGCAGCGTAGGCGGGAGTACCTACAATGAGCAGTTCTTC.

The J gene is TRBJ1-6, the V gene TRBV4-1, with TRBD1 as a possible D gene (5 bases). V was cut by 0 bases and J by 6 bases, with 12 bases left in between. Germline lookup yields CDR1 MGHRA and CDR2 YSYEKL. This CDR3 contains 16 residues. CDR3 sequence: CASSQDMERGNSPLHF. As DNA, the CDR3 is TGCGCCAGCAGCCAAGACATGGAAAGGGGTAATTCACCCCTCCACTTT.

The V call is TRBV4-2, the J call TRBJ1-5; weak D call: TRBD1 (5 bases). The CDR3 spans 16 residues. CDR1 is LGHNA, CDR2 YNFKEQ, per germline. Deletions cut 0 bases from V and 2 bases from J, with 11 bases between. CDR3 region: CASSQENAGGNQPQHF. Here the CDR3 DNA reads TGTGCCAGCAGCCAAGAAAATGCGGGGGGCAATCAGCCCCAGCATTTT.

V gene TRBV15 combines with J gene TRBJ2-3, with 13 bases identical to TRBD2. Trimming cost V 0 bases and J 10 bases; bases outside gene matches: 16. The CDR3 extends over 19 amino acids. The V gene's germline CDR1 is LNHNV and CDR2 YYDKDF (reference sequence). CDR3 residues: CATSRDYPLAGGPSRAQYF. For the CDR3, the DNA is TGTGCCACCAGCAGAGATTACCCACTAGCGGGAGGGCCAAGTAGGGCGCAGTATTTT.

The rearrangement links TRBV5-1 to TRBJ2-1, with 11 bases that match TRBD2. V trimming: 4 bases; J trimming: 1 base; junction bases outside the gene matches: 4. The CDR3 consists of 16 residues. Germline CDR1 is SGHRS and CDR2 is YFSETQ. The CDR3 sequence: CASSALAGESYNEQFF. As DNA, the CDR3 is TGCGCCAGCAGCGCACTAGCGGGGGAGTCCTACAATGAGCAGTTCTTC.

This sequence joins TRBV5-8 and TRBJ2-1; 7 nucleotides match TRBD1. Trimming took 4 bases from V and 5 from J; bases not matched to a gene: 9. CDR1 and CDR2 from the germline V gene are SGHTS and YDEGEE. This CDR3 comprises 15 residues. This chain's CDR3 is CASSPDRERHNEQFF. The CDR3 bases are TGTGCCAGCAGCCCAGACAGGGAACGACACAATGAGCAGTTCTTC.

The rearrangement links TRBV19 to TRBJ2-1; D ambiguous. Germline lookup yields CDR1 LNHDA and CDR2 SQIVND (reference sequence). CDR3 length: 18 residues. V lost 1 base and J lost 5, with 21 bases in between. The CDR3 nucleotides are TGTGCCAGTAGTATAGTCTCGTCTGGGCCGCTTTTACACAATGAGCAGTTCTTC. It is translated as CASSIVSSGPLLHNEQFF.

This chain connects TRBV20-1 to TRBJ2-7; a possible D gene is TRBD1 (5 bases). CDR1 and CDR2 from the germline V gene are DFQATT and SNEGSKA (reference sequence). This CDR3 has 11 residues. Trimming shortened V by 5 bases and J by 3 bases, and 8 bases separated the two germline ends. CDR3 sequence: CSAEDSYEQYF. CDR3 bases: TGCAGTGCTGAAGACAGCTACGAGCAGTACTTC.

The V call is TRBV11-2, the J call TRBJ2-3; 11 bases map to TRBD1. The CDR3 runs to 15 residues. CDR1 is SGHAT and CDR2 is FQNNGV in the germline V gene. Trimming removed 6 bases from V and 5 bases from J; junction bases left unmatched: 7. The CDR3 region has the DNA TGTGCCAGCAGTCCCCTCGGGACAGGGGGAGATACGCAGTATTTT. The encoded protein is CASSPLGTGGDTQYF.

The J gene is TRBJ1-6, the V gene TRBV5-1; 7 nucleotides line up with TRBD1. Per germline, CDR1 SGHRS and CDR2 YFSETQ. The CDR3 runs 15 residues. Trimming cost V 2 bases and J 9 bases; bases outside gene matches: 8. In DNA, the CDR3 is TGCGCCAGCAGCTTTCAGAGACAGGGAGGTTCACCCCTCCACTTT. This translates into CASSFQRQGGSPLHF. Full variable domain (rest looked up from reference TRBV5-1 and TRBJ1-6): KAGVTQTPRYLIKTRGQQVTLSCSPISGHRSVSWYQQTPGQGLQFLFEYFSETQRNKGNFPGRFSGRQFSNSRSEMNVSTLELGDSALYLCASSFQRQGGSPLHFGNGTRLTVT.

The rearrangement joins TRBV3-1 (or the pseudogene TRBV3-2) to TRBJ2-2, with D unresolved. The CDR3 length is 14 residues. Germline CDR1 and CDR2: LGHDT and YNNKEL (reference sequence). The V end was cut by 7 bases, the J end by 2 bases, with 11 bases between. The CDR3 nucleotides are TGTGCCAGCAAGAACTACTTCAACACCGGGGAGCTGTTTTTT. Translating it yields CASKNYFNTGELFF.

The J gene is TRBJ2-7, the V gene TRBV28; 8 nucleotides align to TRBD1. V shed 5 bases, J shed 8 bases, and the junction held 14 bases outside the gene matches. In germline, CDR1 is MDHEN, CDR2 SYDVKM. This CDR3 contains 15 residues. In nucleotides, the CDR3 is TGTGCCAGCAGTGGCGGGACGGACAGGGCACTCAAGCAGTACTTC. This gives the protein CASSGGTDRALKQYF.

The chain is built from TRBV7-4 and TRBJ1-5; D is undetermined. Germline-derived CDR1 and CDR2 are SGHVT and SQSDAQ. The CDR3 spans 16 residues. V was shortened by 2 bases and J by 0 bases, with 11 bases between the two germline ends. The CDR3 loop reads CASSLFRRYSNQPQHF. CDR3 bases: TGTGCCAGCAGCTTATTCCGTCGGTATAGCAATCAGCCCCAGCATTTT.

The V gene is TRBV6-1, the J gene TRBJ2-2; tentative D call: TRBD2 (5 bases). The V end was cut by 0 bases, the J end by 6 bases, with 11 bases between. The CDR3 has 15 residues. Germline V CDR1 and CDR2: MNHNS, SASEGT. The chain's CDR3 is CASSEAAAGAGELFF. In nucleotides, the CDR3 is TGTGCCAGCAGTGAAGCCGCCGCGGGCGCCGGGGAGCTGTTTTTT.

V usage is TRBV19 and J usage is TRBJ1-2; unclear D gene. This CDR3 has 14 residues. Germline-derived CDR1 and CDR2 are LNHDA and SQIVND (reference sequence). The V end lost 3 bases, the J end lost 6 bases, and 14 bases lay between the germline ends. Here the CDR3 reads CASSMSPGLNGYTF. CDR3 in DNA: TGTGCCAGTAGTATGTCACCCGGGTTGAATGGCTACACCTTC.

This clone is a singleton in its sample. J is TRBJ1-1 and V is TRBV5-1, with TRBD1 identical over 7 bases. Germline trimming cut 7 bases from V and 2 bases from J; bases unmatched to any gene: 14. Germline V gene data show CDR1 as SGHRS and CDR2 as YFSETQ. This CDR3 is built from 16 residues. For the CDR3, the DNA is TGCGCCAGCGCCAAGGGAACGGCAGGGGGTAACACTGAAGCTTTCTTT. Its translation is CASAKGTAGGNTEAFF. Variable domain in full (rest from reference TRBV5-1 and TRBJ1-1): KAGVTQTPRYLIKTRGQQVTLSCSPISGHRSVSWYQQTPGQGLQFLFEYFSETQRNKGNFPGRFSGRQFSNSRSEMNVSTLELGDSALYLCASAKGTAGGNTEAFFGQGTRLTVV.

The chain couples TRBV24-1 to TRBJ1-2, with 7 bases that match TRBD1. The CDR3 totals 15 residues. The germline V gene has CDR1 KGHDR and CDR2 SFDVKD. The V gene end was trimmed by 2 bases and the J gene end by 1 base; junction bases not matched to a gene: 3. CDR3 sequence reads: CATSDSGTVNYGYTF. CDR3 nucleotide sequence: TGTGCCACCAGTGATTCCGGGACAGTTAACTATGGCTACACCTTC.

This clone was counted only a few times. The rearrangement uses TRBV19 and TRBJ2-1, with TRBD1 matching over 10 bases. J gave up 7 bases and V 5 bases, and 20 bases lay outside the gene matches. The CDR3 covers 19 residues. CDR1 and CDR2 from the germline V gene are LNHDA and SQIVND (reference sequence). CDR3: CASSPEGGGRQGAQNEQFF. Written as DNA, the CDR3 is TGTGCCAGTAGTCCCGAAGGGGGTGGACGACAGGGGGCGCAAAATGAGCAGTTCTTC.

This clone was detected only once. The chain links TRBV7-9 to TRBJ2-7; 9 bases fit TRBD1. Germline V gene data show CDR1 as SEHNR and CDR2 as FQNEAQ (reference sequence). The ends lost 1 base at V and 3 bases at J; junction bases unmatched: 4. The CDR3 totals 15 residues. CDR3 nucleotide sequence: TGTGCCAGCAGCTTAGACAGGGGGCGAGGCTACGAGCAGTACTTC. Its protein is CASSLDRGRGYEQYF.

The count of this clone is one. V and J are TRBV2 and TRBJ2-2; TRBD2 might be the D (6 bases). Trimming took 2 bases from V and 2 from J, leaving 15 bases between them. Germline V gives CDR1 SNHLY, CDR2 FYNNEI. The CDR3 runs to 17 residues. The CDR3 bases are TGTGCCAGCAGTGAAATCCGGCCCGGGGGTAACACCGGGGAGCTGTTTTTT. This sequence encodes CASSEIRPGGNTGELFF.